This TCR beta chain was documented in a study of T-cell reconstitution after alpha-beta-depleted transplantation in children. Preparation of the TCRbeta library was carried out with unique molecular identifiers. Via MiXCR, TCRdb re-called the PCR reads, giving one row per CDR3 protein. Among a few hundred thousand distinct CDR3 sequences listed, roughly a tenth were seen once. V was trimmed by 0 bases and J by 0 bases, leaving 6 bases between them. CDR3 size: 14 residues. CDR1 is SGHRS and CDR2 is YFSETQ in the germline V gene. This clonotype was seen ten or more times. This rearrangement joins TRBV5-1 to TRBJ1-1; D not resolved. The clonotype was recovered from a human donor who donated a stem cell graft to a child with acute lymphoblastic leukemia. Sequences were derived from PBMCs from the stem cell graft donor, sampled from the stem cell graft. CDR3 sequence: CASSLDDLNTEAFF. CDR3 coding DNA: TGCGCCAGCAGCTTGGACGACCTGAACACTGAAGCTTTCTTT.